A selection of T cell receptor beta chains follows, all from one sample in a study of shared clonotypes between healthy human individuals. TCRdb's copy holds only in-frame clones and misses some; the assay was immunoSEQ multiplex PCR. The table lists about 2.2 million clones, approximately 94% of them singletons, with approximately 1.7% in the top ten. The specimen sequenced was naive CD8+ T cells from PBMCs. The source is a man between 18 and 35 years old in good health. Some clones in this sample may be carry-over from other donors' samples. CDR3s leave out the opening cysteine and the closing phenylalanine or tryptophan. Size values are once, few and many counts, or a class for expanded clones, and some rows have none.

J | V | size | CDR3
TRBJ2-7 | TRBV27 | once | ASRPGGSLYEQY
TRBJ2-7 | TRBV2 | . | ARGPGQSYEQY
TRBJ2-2 | TRBV7-3 | . | ASNPHPTLAGAGELF
TRBJ2-7 | TRBV11-2 | . | ASSYTGAPNYEQY
TRBJ1-6 | TRBV10-3 | . | AITMTAQGSPLH
TRBJ1-1 | TRBV13 | . | ASSLPSGNTEAF
TRBJ1-1 | TRBV19 | once | ASSRDREGMNTEAF
TRBJ2-7 | TRBV5-8 | . | VAGQGENYEQY
TRBJ1-5 | TRBV9 | . | ASSAGRGGPQH
TRBJ2-1 | TRBV27 | . | ASSLRTSGYNEQF
TRBJ2-2 | TRBV5-8 | . | ASSLDRNTGELF
TRBJ2-2 | TRBV11-2 | . | ASSFRQTGELF
TRBJ2-2 | TRBV7-9 | . | ASSRANTGELF
TRBJ2-7 | TRBV27 | . | ASRTGASEQY
TRBJ1-2 | TRBV11-2 | once | ASSLERGGGNYGYT
TRBJ2-7 | TRBV19 | . | ASSFGQGTPYEQY
TRBJ2-7 | TRBV10-1 | . | ASSETGGSYEQY
TRBJ2-1 | TRBV4-3 | . | ASSPRDSYNEQF
TRBJ2-7 | TRBV6-5 | . | ASSYSTGEFTHEQY
TRBJ1-5 | TRBV11-2 | . | ASSQGGTGTGTDQPQH
TRBJ1-2 | TRBV5-8 | . | ASSSDRGGTLWGGYT
TRBJ2-2 | TRBV6-6 | . | ASSTRTGGTGELF
TRBJ1-6 | TRBV4-1 | . | ASHMGQGGSPLH
TRBJ2-7 | TRBV10-3 | . | AISDPDRGREQY
TRBJ1-1 | TRBV27 | few | ASRAPGNEAF
TRBJ2-3 | TRBV10-3 | . | AIRGKLAGAEDTQY
TRBJ2-7 | TRBV5-8 | . | ASAQRGYYEQY
TRBJ1-2 | TRBV4-2 | . | ASSQGEVGLGYGYT